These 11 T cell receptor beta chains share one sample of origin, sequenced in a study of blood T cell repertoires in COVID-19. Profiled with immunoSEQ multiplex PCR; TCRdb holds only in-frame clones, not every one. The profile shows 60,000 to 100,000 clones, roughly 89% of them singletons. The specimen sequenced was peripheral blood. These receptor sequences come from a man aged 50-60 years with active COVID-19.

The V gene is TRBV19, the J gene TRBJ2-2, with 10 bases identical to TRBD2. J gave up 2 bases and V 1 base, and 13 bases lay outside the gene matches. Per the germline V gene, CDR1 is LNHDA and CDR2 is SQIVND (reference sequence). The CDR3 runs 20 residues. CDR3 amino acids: CASSIGLAGVPIVNTGELFF. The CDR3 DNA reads TGTGCCAGTAGTATAGGCCTAGCGGGAGTCCCAATAGTAAACACCGGGGAGCTGTTTTTT.

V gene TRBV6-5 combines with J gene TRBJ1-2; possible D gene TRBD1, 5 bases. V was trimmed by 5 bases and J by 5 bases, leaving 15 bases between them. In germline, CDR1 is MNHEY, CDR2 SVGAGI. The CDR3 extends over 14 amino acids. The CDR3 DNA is TGTGCCAGCAGTCAGCAGTCGGGGGGGTATGGCTACACCTTC. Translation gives CASSQQSGGYGYTF.

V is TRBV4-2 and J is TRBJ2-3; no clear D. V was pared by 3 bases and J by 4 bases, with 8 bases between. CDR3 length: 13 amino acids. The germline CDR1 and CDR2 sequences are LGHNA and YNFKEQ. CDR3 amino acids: CASSQSRPDTQYF. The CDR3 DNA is TGTGCCAGCAGCCAGTCTAGGCCAGATACGCAGTATTTT.

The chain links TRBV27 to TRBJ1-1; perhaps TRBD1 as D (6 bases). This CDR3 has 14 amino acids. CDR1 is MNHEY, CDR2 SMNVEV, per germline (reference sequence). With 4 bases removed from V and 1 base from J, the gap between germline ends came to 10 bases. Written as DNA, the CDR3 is TGTGCCAGCAGTTACCTACAGGGGAACACTGAAGCTTTCTTT. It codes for CASSYLQGNTEAFF.

This chain's CDR3 is CASARGNTEAFF. The CDR3 nucleotides are TGTGCCAGTGCCCGGGGGAACACTGAAGCTTTCTTT. The chain employs TRBV6-5 and TRBJ1-1; D is uncertain. V gave up 9 bases and J gave up 1 base, with 9 bases separating them. Germline CDR1 reads MNHEY; CDR2 reads SVGAGI. The CDR3 is made up of 12 amino acids.

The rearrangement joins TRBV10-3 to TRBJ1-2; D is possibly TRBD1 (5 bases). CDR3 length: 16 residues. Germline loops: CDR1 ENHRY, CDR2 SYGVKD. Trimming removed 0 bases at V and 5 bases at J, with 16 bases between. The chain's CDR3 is CAISESGGDRTYGYTF. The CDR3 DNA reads TGTGCCATCAGTGAGTCGGGGGGGGATCGGACATATGGCTACACCTTC.

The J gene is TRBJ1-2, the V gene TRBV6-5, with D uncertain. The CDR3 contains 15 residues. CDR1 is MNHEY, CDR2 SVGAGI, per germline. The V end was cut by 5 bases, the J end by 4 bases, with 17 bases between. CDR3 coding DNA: TGTGCCAGCAGTAGGGAGGCCCCCTTGGGCTATGGCTACACCTTC. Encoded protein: CASSREAPLGYGYTF.

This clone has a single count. This chain's CDR3 is CASRPLGGGREQFF. The CDR3 nucleotides read TGTGCCAGCAGACCCCTGGGCGGGGGCAGGGAGCAGTTCTTC. The chain has TRBV16 and TRBJ2-1; D is possibly TRBD2 (7 bases). V lost 6 bases and J 10 bases, leaving 19 bases between the germline ends. CDR3 length equals 14 residues. Germline-derived CDR1 and CDR2 are KGHSY and FQNENV. Supplemented by reference TRBV16 and TRBJ2-1, the full variable domain reads GEEVAQTPKHLVRGEGQKAKLYCAPIKGHSYVFWYQQVLKNEFKFLISFQNENVFDETGMPKERFSAKCLPNSPCSLEIQATKLEDSAVYFCASRPLGGGREQFFGPGTRLTVL.

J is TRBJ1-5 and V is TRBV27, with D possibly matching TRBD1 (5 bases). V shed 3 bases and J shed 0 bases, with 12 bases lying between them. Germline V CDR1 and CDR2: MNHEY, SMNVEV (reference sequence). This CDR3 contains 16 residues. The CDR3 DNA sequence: TGTGCCAGCAGTTTGCTCAGGGAATATAGCAATCAGCCCCAGCATTTT. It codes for CASSLLREYSNQPQHF.

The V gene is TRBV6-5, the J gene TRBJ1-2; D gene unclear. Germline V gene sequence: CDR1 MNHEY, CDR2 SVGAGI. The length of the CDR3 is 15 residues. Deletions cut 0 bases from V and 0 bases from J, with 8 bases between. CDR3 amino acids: CASSYSGRANYGYTF. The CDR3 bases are TGTGCCAGCAGTTACTCTGGGAGAGCTAACTATGGCTACACCTTC.

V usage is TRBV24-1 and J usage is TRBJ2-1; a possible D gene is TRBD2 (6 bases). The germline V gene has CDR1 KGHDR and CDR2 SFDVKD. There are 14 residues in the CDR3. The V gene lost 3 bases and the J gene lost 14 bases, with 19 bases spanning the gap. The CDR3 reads CATSDPPSLGGKFF. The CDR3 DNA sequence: TGTGCCACCAGTGATCCCCCGTCCCTGGGGGGAAAGTTCTTC.